A single sample is the source of the 22 T cell receptor beta chains below, sequenced in a study of CD8 T cells in Susac syndrome. RNA totalling 0.5 to 1 ug underwent reverse transcription with random hexamers. TCRdb independently ran MiXCR on the immunoSEQ multiplex PCR reads; one entry per CDR3 protein. The sample has about 150,000 distinct CDR3 sequences, roughly 95% seen once. Sample: CD4+ T cells from PBMCs. The receptors shown here come from a human donor with Susac syndrome.

Only one count was recorded for this clonotype. The chain joins TRBV11-2 to TRBJ1-4, with D perhaps TRBD1 (6 bases). Trimming left V 1 base short and J 4 bases short, with 10 bases between. Germline lookup yields CDR1 SGHAT and CDR2 FQNNGV. The CDR3 spans 15 residues. The CDR3 loop is CASSLAGQRNEKLFF. CDR3 bases: TGTGCCAGCAGCTTAGCTGGACAGCGTAATGAAAAACTGTTTTTT.

The genes are TRBV12-3 or TRBV12-4 and TRBJ1-2; TRBD1 agrees at 7 bases. This CDR3 contains 13 residues. V shed 6 bases and J 5 bases; nucleotides not matched to a gene: 6. CDR3 amino acids: CASSRDSIYGYTF. The CDR3 nucleotides are TGTGCCAGCAGCCGGGACAGCATTTATGGCTACACCTTC.

The rearrangement joins TRBV29-1 to TRBJ1-1; D perhaps matches TRBD1 (6 bases). Per germline, CDR1 SQVTM and CDR2 ANQGSEA. CDR3 length equals 13 residues. V was pared by 1 base and J by 6 bases, with 12 bases between. CDR3 bases: TGCAGCGTTGAAGGGATGGGGGCCCCTGAAGCTTTCTTT. Translating it yields CSVEGMGAPEAFF.

The chain has TRBV29-1 and TRBJ2-5; 14 bases align to TRBD2. V lost 6 bases to trimming and J lost 4 bases; unmatched junction nucleotides: 4. The CDR3 consists of 14 residues. Germline CDR1 reads SQVTM; CDR2 reads ANQGSEA. CDR3 coding DNA: TGCAGCGTGGGACTAGCGGGAGTGACAGAGACCCAGTACTTC. This codes for CSVGLAGVTETQYF. Full variable domain (remainder filled in from reference TRBV29-1 and TRBJ2-5): SAVISQKPSRDICQRGTSLTIQCQVDSQVTMMFWYRQQPGQSLTLIATANQGSEATYESGFVIDKFPISRPNLTFSTLTVSNMSPEDSSIYLCSVGLAGVTETQYFGPGTRLLVL.

V is TRBV10-3 and J is TRBJ2-6; a possible D gene is TRBD1 (6 bases). Trimming pared 3 bases from V and 4 bases from J, leaving 16 bases between. The CDR3 spans 17 residues. In germline, CDR1 is ENHRY, CDR2 SYGVKD. In DNA form, the CDR3 reads TGTGCCATCAGTGACAGGGGAACCTCCTCCGGGGCCAACGTCCTGACTTTC. It encodes CAISDRGTSSGANVLTF.

V gene TRBV12-3 or TRBV12-4 combines with J gene TRBJ2-3; TRBD1 matches 7 bases. V trimming: 2 bases; J trimming: 5 bases; junction bases outside the gene matches: 4. The length of the CDR3 is 14 residues. The CDR3 DNA is TGTGCCAGCAGTTTAAGGGGGCGCGAAGATACGCAGTATTTT. Translated: CASSLRGREDTQYF.

J is TRBJ1-4 and V is TRBV5-8, with unresolved D. Trimming removed 3 bases from V and 5 bases from J, with 14 bases in between. The CDR3 covers 15 residues. Per germline, CDR1 SGHTS and CDR2 YDEGEE. CDR3 sequence (DNA): TGTGCCAGCAGCTATCGACACGGTGGGAATGAAAAACTGTTTTTT. Protein sequence: CASSYRHGGNEKLFF.

The chain is built from TRBV20-1 and TRBJ2-1, with 12 nucleotides matching TRBD2. CDR3 length: 16 amino acids. Germline CDR1 reads DFQATT; CDR2 reads SNEGSKA (reference sequence). The V and J ends lost 0 bases and 9 bases, in that order; junction bases with no gene match: 9. The DNA of the CDR3 is TGCAGTGCTAGAGATAGACTAGCGGGGGACAAACCTGAGCAGTTCTTC. Protein product: CSARDRLAGDKPEQFF.

This chain connects TRBV7-9 to TRBJ1-2, with D maybe TRBD1 (6 bases). Deletions cut 5 bases from V and 2 bases from J, with 18 bases between. The CDR3 contains 16 residues. Germline-derived CDR1 and CDR2 are SEHNR and FQNEAQ (reference sequence). CDR3 loop: CASSPPGTLYNYGYTF. The CDR3 DNA sequence: TGTGCCAGCAGCCCTCCCGGGACATTGTACAACTATGGCTACACCTTC.

This sequence joins TRBV5-4 and TRBJ2-7; tentatively, D is TRBD1 or TRBD2 (6 bases each). V was clipped by 5 bases and J by 2 bases, with 14 bases between them. Per germline, CDR1 SGHNT and CDR2 YYREEE (reference sequence). The CDR3 consists of 14 residues. The CDR3 loop reads CASSYSGEAYEQYF. The CDR3 DNA reads as TGTGCCAGCAGTTACTCAGGGGAGGCCTACGAGCAGTACTTC.

The V and J genes are TRBV29-1 and TRBJ2-1; D is tentatively TRBD1 or TRBD2 (6 bases each). Germline CDR1 and CDR2: SQVTM and ANQGSEA. The CDR3 runs 17 residues. V shed 6 bases and J shed 2 bases, with 23 bases lying between them. The chain's CDR3 is CSVAEDGTGRPYNEQFF. CDR3 in DNA: TGCAGCGTGGCCGAGGACGGCACAGGGAGGCCCTACAATGAGCAGTTCTTC.

V is TRBV4-3 and J is TRBJ2-3; D is undetermined. Germline V gene lookup returns CDR1 LGHNA and CDR2 YSLEER. Trimming removed 4 bases at V and 4 bases at J, with 15 bases between. The CDR3 totals 15 residues. The chain's CDR3 is CASSPGPPPPDTQYF. CDR3 DNA: TGCGCCAGCAGCCCGGGCCCCCCGCCCCCAGATACGCAGTATTTT.

The CDR3 bases are TGCAGTGCGACTGAGGGGGGGGCCCTCAATGAGCAGTTCTTC. Amino acid sequence: CSATEGGALNEQFF. The chain recombines TRBV20-1 with TRBJ2-1; weak D call: TRBD2 (7 bases). V lost 6 bases to trimming and J lost 6 bases, with 18 bases between them. CDR3 length equals 14 residues. Germline V gene data show CDR1 as DFQATT and CDR2 as SNEGSKA (reference sequence).

This sequence joins TRBV19 and TRBJ1-5, with TRBD1 matching 8 bases. From germline, CDR1 is LNHDA and CDR2 SQIVND (reference sequence). The CDR3 runs to 16 residues. The V segment lost 5 bases and the J segment 3 bases; nucleotides outside the gene matches: 9. The CDR3 DNA reads as TGTGCCAGTAGTGTCAAGACAGGGGCCCACAATCAGCCCCAGCATTTT. It encodes CASSVKTGAHNQPQHF.

The chain employs TRBV24-1 and TRBJ2-6; D is unclear. The CDR3 totals 16 residues. Trimming removed 4 bases from V and 0 bases from J, with 9 bases in between. Germline CDR1 and CDR2: KGHDR and SFDVKD. The CDR3 protein is CATSDPENSGANVLTF. For the CDR3, the DNA is TGTGCCACCAGTGACCCTGAAAACTCTGGGGCCAACGTCCTGACTTTC.

This clonotype was detected once. The chain joins TRBV20-1 to TRBJ1-2; D is perhaps TRBD1 (5 bases). Looked up from germline, CDR1 is DFQATT and CDR2 is SNEGSKA (reference sequence). Trimming cost V 0 bases and J 0 bases, with 11 bases left between them. The CDR3 is 15 residues long. The CDR3 DNA sequence: TGCAGTGCTAGAGAACAGGAGTTGACTAACTATGGCTACACCTTC. Translated: CSAREQELTNYGYTF.

The gene calls are TRBV3-1 and TRBJ1-2; D is unclear. V lost 0 bases, J lost 8 bases, and 13 bases lay in between. Germline lookup yields CDR1 LGHDT and CDR2 YNNKEL (reference sequence). The CDR3 is 14 residues long. The CDR3 protein is CASSQERRSKGYTF. Written as DNA, the CDR3 is TGTGCCAGCAGCCAAGAGAGGCGCTCGAAAGGCTACACCTTC. Full variable domain (outside the CDR3, taken from reference TRBV3-1 and TRBJ1-2): DTAVSQTPKYLVTQMGNDKSIKCEQNLGHDTMYWYKQDSKKFLKIMFSYNNKELIINETVPNRFSPKSPDKAHLNLHINSLELGDSAVYFCASSQERRSKGYTFGSGTRLTVV.

V and J are TRBV29-1 and TRBJ1-1, with 10 bases lining up with TRBD1. V lost 6 bases to trimming and J lost 5 bases; unmatched junction nucleotides: 3. The CDR3 length is 12 residues. The germline CDR1 and CDR2 sequences are SQVTM and ANQGSEA. CDR3 bases: TGCAGCGTCGGACAGGGGGTTACTGAAGCTTTCTTT. This codes for CSVGQGVTEAFF.

The genes are TRBV29-1 and TRBJ2-5; D not resolved. Trimming took off 6 bases at V and 2 bases at J, with 7 bases between the two ends. Germline V CDR1 and CDR2: SQVTM, ANQGSEA. CDR3 size: 11 residues. CDR3 region: CSVRQQETQYF. As DNA, the CDR3 is TGCAGCGTGAGGCAGCAAGAGACCCAGTACTTC.

This chain joins TRBV3-1 and TRBJ1-2, with 7 bases aligning to TRBD1. Germline V CDR1 and CDR2: LGHDT, YNNKEL (reference sequence). The ends lost 4 bases at V and 5 bases at J; junction bases unmatched: 4. The CDR3 has 13 residues. This CDR3 reads CASSPTGEYGYTF. The CDR3 DNA is TGTGCCAGCAGCCCTACAGGGGAATATGGCTACACCTTC.

The rearrangement links TRBV3-1 to TRBJ1-2, with 7 bases aligning to TRBD1. CDR3 length: 14 residues. Germline V gene data show CDR1 as LGHDT and CDR2 as YNNKEL (reference sequence). V was pared by 5 bases and J by 6 bases, with 9 bases of the junction left unmatched. The CDR3 is CASSNPPTGDGYTF. The CDR3 DNA reads as TGTGCCAGCAGCAACCCCCCCACAGGGGATGGCTACACCTTC.

This clonotype was seen more than once but under ten times. The chain couples TRBV7-2 to TRBJ2-1; TRBD2 agrees at 12 bases. V was clipped by 1 base and J by 9 bases; unmatched bases: 7. The CDR3 runs 16 residues. CDR1 is SGHTA, CDR2 FQGNSA, per germline. DNA of the CDR3: TGTGCCAGCAGCTTAGGTCGACTAGCGGGGGTGGGTGAGCAGTTCTTC. This gives the protein CASSLGRLAGVGEQFF. Using reference TRBV7-2 and TRBJ2-1 for the parts outside the CDR3, the full variable domain is GAGVSQSPSNKVTEKGKDVELRCDPISGHTALYWYRQSLGQGLEFLIYFQGNSAPDKSGLPSDRFSAERTGGSVSTLTIQRTQQEDSAVYLCASSLGRLAGVGEQFFGPGTRLTVL.